The rows below give T cell receptor beta chains drawn from one sample of a study of T cell responses to AZD1222 COVID-19 vaccine. This table comes from immunoSEQ multiplex PCR, and its TCRdb copy is limited to in-frame clones, with some not included. The data contain 99,000 or so clones, about 93% of them seen just once; the ten biggest clones take up around 4.7%. The sample in question was peripheral blood, obtained on day 0 of AZD1222 vaccination. Source of these receptors: an adult in good health. The CDR3 runs from the conserved cysteine through the conserved F or W. The D gene is left open where the match is weak. Clone size appears in some rows only: once, few, many, or a class for an expanded clone.

len: 15
abundance: .
j_gene: TRBJ2-7
d_gene: TRBD2
v_gene: TRBV27
CDR3aa: CASSLSSSGRLEQYF
CDR3nt: TGTGCCAGCAGTTTATCCTCTAGCGGGAGGCTCGAGCAGTACTTC

len: 16
abundance: .
j_gene: TRBJ2-7
d_gene: TRBD1
v_gene: TRBV28
CDR3aa: CASSFILGQQKGEQYF
CDR3nt: TGTGCCAGCAGTTTTATTTTGGGACAGCAAAAGGGCGAGCAGTACTTC

len: 15
abundance: .
j_gene: TRBJ1-6
d_gene: .
v_gene: TRBV4-2
CDR3aa: CASSQDRLINSPLHF
CDR3nt: TGTGCCAGCAGCCAAGACCGCCTGATCAATTCACCCCTCCACTTT

len: 14
abundance: .
j_gene: TRBJ1-3
d_gene: .
v_gene: TRBV19
CDR3aa: CASSTQDSGNTIYF
CDR3nt: TGTGCCAGTAGCACACAGGACTCTGGAAACACCATATATTTT

len: 15
abundance: .
j_gene: TRBJ2-7
d_gene: .
v_gene: TRBV30
CDR3aa: CAWSPVPSGSYEQYF
CDR3nt: TGTGCCTGGAGTCCCGTTCCGTCCGGCTCCTACGAGCAGTACTTC

len: 14
abundance: .
j_gene: TRBJ2-7
d_gene: TRBD2
v_gene: TRBV2
CDR3aa: CASSGSLAGGEQYF
CDR3nt: TGTGCCAGCAGTGGGAGTCTAGCGGGAGGCGAGCAGTACTTC

len: 15
abundance: .
j_gene: TRBJ1-2
d_gene: .
v_gene: TRBV5-1
CDR3aa: CASNLLSGNNYGYTF
CDR3nt: TGCGCCAGCAATCTCTTGTCAGGGAATAACTATGGCTACACCTTC

len: 14
abundance: .
j_gene: TRBJ2-7
d_gene: .
v_gene: TRBV6-4
CDR3aa: CAIGGPVLNYEQYF
CDR3nt: TGTGCCATTGGGGGGCCAGTCCTCAACTACGAGCAGTACTTC

len: 14
abundance: .
j_gene: TRBJ1-6
d_gene: TRBD1
v_gene: TRBV18
CDR3aa: CASSPWDRNSPLHF
CDR3nt: TGTGCCAGCTCACCGTGGGACAGAAATTCACCCCTCCACTTT

len: 15
abundance: once
j_gene: TRBJ1-5
d_gene: .
v_gene: TRBV30
CDR3aa: CAWSVGAYSNQPQHF
CDR3nt: TGTGCCTGGAGTGTAGGGGCGTATAGCAATCAGCCCCAGCATTTT

len: 11
abundance: .
j_gene: TRBJ1-2
d_gene: .
v_gene: TRBV30
CDR3aa: CAWSRQGGYTF
CDR3nt: TGTGCCTGGAGTCGTCAGGGTGGCTACACCTTC

len: 17
abundance: .
j_gene: TRBJ2-1
d_gene: .
v_gene: TRBV5-6
CDR3aa: CASSGDRNGVRNNEQFF
CDR3nt: TGTGCCAGCAGCGGTGACAGGAACGGGGTCCGGAACAATGAGCAGTTCTTC

len: 15
abundance: .
j_gene: TRBJ2-6
d_gene: TRBD1
v_gene: TRBV5-1
CDR3aa: CASSLQGSGANVLTF
CDR3nt: TGCGCCAGCAGTTTACAGGGGTCCGGGGCCAACGTCCTGACTTTC

len: 16
abundance: .
j_gene: TRBJ1-5
d_gene: TRBD1
v_gene: TRBV7-2
CDR3aa: CASSLVGTGVHQPQHF
CDR3nt: TGTGCCAGCAGCTTAGTTGGGACAGGGGTTCATCAGCCCCAGCATTTT

len: 14
abundance: .
j_gene: TRBJ1-2
d_gene: .
v_gene: TRBV5-4
CDR3aa: CASSLESSNYGYTF
CDR3nt: TGTGCCAGCAGCTTGGAAAGCTCTAACTATGGCTACACCTTC

len: 16
abundance: .
j_gene: TRBJ2-2
d_gene: .
v_gene: TRBV2
CDR3aa: CASSEDLRDYTGELFF
CDR3nt: TGTGCCAGCAGTGAAGACTTGCGGGACTACACCGGGGAGCTGTTTTTT

len: 15
abundance: .
j_gene: TRBJ2-5
d_gene: .
v_gene: TRBV30
CDR3aa: CAWSVAWGFAETQYF
CDR3nt: TGTGCCTGGAGTGTGGCTTGGGGGTTTGCGGAGACCCAGTACTTC

len: 18
abundance: .
j_gene: TRBJ2-3
d_gene: TRBD2
v_gene: TRBV4-1
CDR3aa: CASSQESRSGKGTDTQYF
CDR3nt: TGCGCCAGCAGCCAAGAATCGCGGAGCGGGAAAGGCACAGATACGCAGTATTTT

len: 13
abundance: .
j_gene: TRBJ1-4
d_gene: TRBD1
v_gene: TRBV28
CDR3aa: CASRGQGKEKLFF
CDR3nt: TGTGCCAGCCGGGGACAGGGAAAGGAAAAACTGTTTTTT

len: 13
abundance: .
j_gene: TRBJ1-5
d_gene: .
v_gene: TRBV18
CDR3aa: CASSQHSNQPQHF
CDR3nt: TGTGCCAGCTCACAACATAGCAATCAGCCCCAGCATTTT

len: 11
abundance: .
j_gene: TRBJ1-2
d_gene: .
v_gene: TRBV20-1
CDR3aa: CSVARTDGYTF
CDR3nt: TGCAGTGTGGCAAGGACAGATGGCTACACCTTC

len: 13
abundance: .
j_gene: TRBJ2-1
d_gene: TRBD1
v_gene: TRBV19
CDR3aa: CATLRTGDNEQFF
CDR3nt: TGTGCCACCCTCAGGACAGGAGACAATGAGCAGTTCTTC

len: 13
abundance: .
j_gene: TRBJ1-1
d_gene: .
v_gene: TRBV12-3/TRBV12-4
CDR3aa: CASRDGPYTEAFF
CDR3nt: TGTGCCAGCAGGGACGGGCCTTACACTGAAGCTTTCTTT

len: 14
abundance: .
j_gene: TRBJ2-1
d_gene: TRBD1
v_gene: TRBV11-2
CDR3aa: CASTDRGTYNEQFF
CDR3nt: TGTGCCAGCACCGACAGGGGAACCTACAATGAGCAGTTCTTC

len: 13
abundance: .
j_gene: TRBJ2-7
d_gene: .
v_gene: TRBV7-2
CDR3aa: CASSWEASYEQYF
CDR3nt: TGTGCCAGCAGCTGGGAAGCCTCCTACGAGCAGTACTTC

len: 16
abundance: .
j_gene: TRBJ2-1
d_gene: TRBD2
v_gene: TRBV28
CDR3aa: CASSFWSSGGYNEQFF
CDR3nt: TGTGCCAGCAGTTTCTGGAGTAGCGGGGGATACAATGAGCAGTTCTTC

len: 15
abundance: .
j_gene: TRBJ2-2
d_gene: TRBD2
v_gene: TRBV6-6
CDR3aa: CASSPTSGSTGELFF
CDR3nt: TGTGCCAGCAGCCCTACTAGCGGGAGTACCGGGGAGCTGTTTTTT

len: 19
abundance: once
j_gene: TRBJ2-3
d_gene: TRBD1
v_gene: TRBV9
CDR3aa: CASSVEPYRDRVDTDTQYF
CDR3nt: TGTGCCAGCAGCGTAGAGCCCTACCGGGACAGGGTGGACACAGATACGCAGTATTTT

len: 15
abundance: .
j_gene: TRBJ2-3
d_gene: .
v_gene: TRBV5-1
CDR3aa: CASSLTGDGTDTQYF
CDR3nt: TGCGCCAGCAGCTTAACGGGGGACGGCACAGATACGCAGTATTTT

len: 15
abundance: .
j_gene: TRBJ1-2
d_gene: .
v_gene: TRBV6-5
CDR3aa: CASSYLDRTYYGYTF
CDR3nt: TGTGCCAGCAGTTACCTTGACAGGACCTACTATGGCTACACCTTC

len: 16
abundance: once
j_gene: TRBJ2-1
d_gene: .
v_gene: TRBV19
CDR3aa: CASTPRGPQIYNEQFF
CDR3nt: TGTGCCAGTACACCTAGAGGGCCCCAAATTTACAATGAGCAGTTCTTC

len: 13
abundance: .
j_gene: TRBJ1-5
d_gene: .
v_gene: TRBV14
CDR3aa: CASSQNRDQPQHF
CDR3nt: TGTGCCAGCAGCCAAAACAGAGATCAGCCCCAGCATTTT

len: 14
abundance: .
j_gene: TRBJ1-1
d_gene: TRBD1
v_gene: TRBV28
CDR3aa: CASSLGDRGTEAFF
CDR3nt: TGTGCCAGCAGTTTAGGGGACAGGGGGACTGAAGCTTTCTTT

len: 12
abundance: .
j_gene: TRBJ1-2
d_gene: .
v_gene: TRBV19
CDR3aa: CASSNPPEGYTF
CDR3nt: TGTGCCAGTAGTAACCCGCCGGAAGGCTACACCTTC

len: 16
abundance: .
j_gene: TRBJ2-1
d_gene: TRBD2
v_gene: TRBV5-4
CDR3aa: CASSLGLAGNGDEQFF
CDR3nt: TGTGCCAGCAGCTTGGGTCTAGCGGGAAACGGGGATGAGCAGTTCTTC

len: 18
abundance: once
j_gene: TRBJ2-2
d_gene: .
v_gene: TRBV28
CDR3aa: CASSLGDPLTPNTGELFF
CDR3nt: TGTGCCAGCAGTTTAGGGGACCCACTAACCCCGAACACCGGGGAGCTGTTTTTT

len: 17
abundance: once
j_gene: TRBJ2-1
d_gene: TRBD2
v_gene: TRBV13
CDR3aa: CASSRKETSGSYNEQFF
CDR3nt: TGTGCCAGCAGCCGAAAAGAGACTAGCGGGAGTTACAATGAGCAGTTCTTC

len: 15
abundance: .
j_gene: TRBJ2-1
d_gene: TRBD1
v_gene: TRBV19
CDR3aa: CASSTSGGPYNEQFF
CDR3nt: TGTGCCAGTAGTACATCAGGGGGCCCATACAATGAGCAGTTCTTC

len: 14
abundance: .
j_gene: TRBJ1-2
d_gene: .
v_gene: TRBV27
CDR3aa: CASREMGGLRGYTF
CDR3nt: TGTGCCAGCAGGGAAATGGGGGGCTTACGCGGCTACACCTTC

len: 12
abundance: few
j_gene: TRBJ1-1
d_gene: TRBD1
v_gene: TRBV10-3
CDR3aa: CAISEGGQEAFF
CDR3nt: TGTGCCATCAGTGAGGGGGGACAGGAAGCTTTCTTT

len: 14
abundance: .
j_gene: TRBJ2-3
d_gene: .
v_gene: TRBV19
CDR3aa: CASSIGPSGDTQYF
CDR3nt: TGTGCCAGTAGTATTGGCCCTTCAGGAGATACGCAGTATTTT

len: 15
abundance: medium-sized
j_gene: TRBJ2-7
d_gene: .
v_gene: TRBV3-1/TRBV3-2
CDR3aa: CASSQSVGGSYEQYF
CDR3nt: TGTGCCAGCAGCCAGTCCGTGGGGGGATCCTACGAGCAGTACTTC

len: 15
abundance: .
j_gene: TRBJ2-1
d_gene: TRBD2
v_gene: TRBV7-2
CDR3aa: CASSPGLAGHNEQFF
CDR3nt: TGTGCCAGCAGCCCGGGACTAGCGGGGCACAATGAGCAGTTCTTC